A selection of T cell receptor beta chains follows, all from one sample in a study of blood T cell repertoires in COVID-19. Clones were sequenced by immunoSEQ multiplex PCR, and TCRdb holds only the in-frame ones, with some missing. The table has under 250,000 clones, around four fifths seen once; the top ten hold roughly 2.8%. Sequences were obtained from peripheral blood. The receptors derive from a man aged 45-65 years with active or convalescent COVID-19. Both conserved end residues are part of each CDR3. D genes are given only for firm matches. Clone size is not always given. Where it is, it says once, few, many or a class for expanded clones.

cdr3_nt: TGTGCCAGCAGCTCAGGGGCAGGGGGAGCTAACTATGGCTACACCTTC
cdr3_aa: CASSSGAGGANYGYTF
j_call: TRBJ1-2
clone_size: .
v_call: TRBV7-8
d_call: TRBD1

cdr3_nt: TGCGCCAGCAGCCAATACCCGCGGGGGGGCTCCGGGGAGCTGTTTTTT
cdr3_aa: CASSQYPRGGSGELFF
j_call: TRBJ2-2
clone_size: .
v_call: TRBV4-3
d_call: TRBD2

cdr3_nt: TGTGCCAGCAGTCCGACCGGGACAGCTAATTCACCCCTCCACTTT
cdr3_aa: CASSPTGTANSPLHF
j_call: TRBJ1-6
clone_size: .
v_call: TRBV28
d_call: TRBD1

cdr3_nt: TGTGCCAGCAGTTTGGGACTAGCGGGGCCAGATACGCAGTATTTT
cdr3_aa: CASSLGLAGPDTQYF
j_call: TRBJ2-3
clone_size: many
v_call: TRBV27
d_call: TRBD2

cdr3_nt: TGTGCCAGCAGCTTGGCCGAGGCGGGGGGGCTCCAAGAGACCCAGTACTTC
cdr3_aa: CASSLAEAGGLQETQYF
j_call: TRBJ2-5
clone_size: .
v_call: TRBV5-6
d_call: TRBD2

cdr3_nt: TGTGCCAGCAGCTCCGACAGGGATGGCTACACCTTC
cdr3_aa: CASSSDRDGYTF
j_call: TRBJ1-2
clone_size: many
v_call: TRBV12-1
d_call: .

cdr3_nt: TGTGCCAGCAGTGTCCTGGGGAGTCGGGCCACCGGGGAGCTGTTTTTT
cdr3_aa: CASSVLGSRATGELFF
j_call: TRBJ2-2
clone_size: few
v_call: TRBV25-1
d_call: .

cdr3_nt: TGTGCCAGCAGCCCGAGTACAGGGATCTCTGGGGCCAACGTCCTGACTTTC
cdr3_aa: CASSPSTGISGANVLTF
j_call: TRBJ2-6
clone_size: .
v_call: TRBV11-3
d_call: .

cdr3_nt: TGTGCCAGCAGACCTGGGACAGGGTATTCCTACGAGCAGTACTTC
cdr3_aa: CASRPGTGYSYEQYF
j_call: TRBJ2-7
clone_size: .
v_call: TRBV6-5
d_call: TRBD1

cdr3_nt: TGCGCCAGCCGCCGGGGGAACACTGAAGCTTTCTTT
cdr3_aa: CASRRGNTEAFF
j_call: TRBJ1-1
clone_size: .
v_call: TRBV5-1
d_call: .

cdr3_nt: TGTGCCAGCAGCCAACGCGGGGAAGGTGGAGAAAAACTGTTTTTT
cdr3_aa: CASSQRGEGGEKLFF
j_call: TRBJ1-4
clone_size: .
v_call: TRBV3-1/TRBV3-2
d_call: .

cdr3_nt: TGTGCCAGCAGCCACGGGACTAGATACAATGAGCAGTTCTTC
cdr3_aa: CASSHGTRYNEQFF
j_call: TRBJ2-1
clone_size: .
v_call: TRBV3-1/TRBV3-2
d_call: TRBD2

cdr3_nt: TGTGCCAGCAGCCGTCAGGGGGCCTTGCGCCGAAACACCATATATTTT
cdr3_aa: CASSRQGALRRNTIYF
j_call: TRBJ1-3
clone_size: .
v_call: TRBV7-9
d_call: TRBD1

cdr3_nt: TGTGCCAGTAGAAACGACAGATTTGGCCCCCAGCATTTT
cdr3_aa: CASRNDRFGPQHF
j_call: TRBJ1-5
clone_size: .
v_call: TRBV19
d_call: .

cdr3_nt: TGTGCCAGTAGTTTGGGCCAGGGGGCGCAGGATGAGCAGTTCTTC
cdr3_aa: CASSLGQGAQDEQFF
j_call: TRBJ2-1
clone_size: .
v_call: TRBV19
d_call: TRBD1

cdr3_nt: TGTGCCAGCAGTGAACAGCGGGGGGCCTACGAGCAGTACTTC
cdr3_aa: CASSEQRGAYEQYF
j_call: TRBJ2-7
clone_size: .
v_call: TRBV6-1
d_call: TRBD2

cdr3_nt: TGTGCCAGCAGCTCACAGGGGTACTATGGCTACACCTTC
cdr3_aa: CASSSQGYYGYTF
j_call: TRBJ1-2
clone_size: .
v_call: TRBV7-9
d_call: TRBD1

cdr3_nt: TGTGCCAGTAGCACTGTAGGGGGTATGGGGGAGACCCAGTACTTC
cdr3_aa: CASSTVGGMGETQYF
j_call: TRBJ2-5
clone_size: .
v_call: TRBV19
d_call: .

cdr3_nt: TGTGCCAGCAGTTCCTTCAGGGCGACAAATTCACCCCTCCACTTT
cdr3_aa: CASSSFRATNSPLHF
j_call: TRBJ1-6
clone_size: .
v_call: TRBV28
d_call: .

cdr3_nt: TGCGCCAGCAGCTTGATGAGGGGGGGTAGCACAGATACGCAGTATTTT
cdr3_aa: CASSLMRGGSTDTQYF
j_call: TRBJ2-3
clone_size: .
v_call: TRBV5-1
d_call: .

cdr3_nt: TGTGCCACCAGTGATCATACAGCTAGCACAGATACGCAGTATTTT
cdr3_aa: CATSDHTASTDTQYF
j_call: TRBJ2-3
clone_size: once
v_call: TRBV24-1
d_call: .

cdr3_nt: TGTGCCAGCAGTTCGGAAGAGACCCAGTACTTC
cdr3_aa: CASSSEETQYF
j_call: TRBJ2-5
clone_size: .
v_call: TRBV6-6
d_call: .

cdr3_nt: TGTGCCAGCAGACCTCGAGCGGGGCCAGAGACCCAGTACTTC
cdr3_aa: CASRPRAGPETQYF
j_call: TRBJ2-5
clone_size: .
v_call: TRBV5-4
d_call: TRBD2

cdr3_nt: TGTGCCAGCAGCCTCGGACAGGGCACTGGAAACACCATATATTTT
cdr3_aa: CASSLGQGTGNTIYF
j_call: TRBJ1-3
clone_size: .
v_call: TRBV28
d_call: TRBD1

cdr3_nt: TGTGCCAGTAGTTTACAACTATCGGATAATTCACCCCTCCACTTT
cdr3_aa: CASSLQLSDNSPLHF
j_call: TRBJ1-6
clone_size: .
v_call: TRBV19
d_call: .

cdr3_nt: TGTGCCACCATTTCGGGGAACCAGAACACCGGGGAGCTGTTTTTT
cdr3_aa: CATISGNQNTGELFF
j_call: TRBJ2-2
clone_size: once
v_call: TRBV15
d_call: .

cdr3_nt: TGTGCCAGCAGCCGAGGGCCCGGGACCGGGGAGCTGTTTTTT
cdr3_aa: CASSRGPGTGELFF
j_call: TRBJ2-2
clone_size: .
v_call: TRBV7-8
d_call: .

cdr3_nt: TGTGCCAGCAGCCAAGCCGGGACAGGGACCTACGAGCAGTACTTC
cdr3_aa: CASSQAGTGTYEQYF
j_call: TRBJ2-7
clone_size: once
v_call: TRBV14
d_call: TRBD1

cdr3_nt: TGTGCCAGCACCTCGATCCGGGAGGTAGGCTACAATGAGCAGTTCTTC
cdr3_aa: CASTSIREVGYNEQFF
j_call: TRBJ2-1
clone_size: .
v_call: TRBV7-8
d_call: TRBD2

cdr3_nt: TGTGCCAGCAGTGAAGGGGGTGCGGGGATTAATGCTTTCTTT
cdr3_aa: CASSEGGAGINAFF
j_call: TRBJ1-1
clone_size: .
v_call: TRBV2
d_call: .

cdr3_nt: TGTGCCAGCAGCAATATCGGCGGAATGAACACTGAAGCTTTCTTT
cdr3_aa: CASSNIGGMNTEAFF
j_call: TRBJ1-1
clone_size: .
v_call: TRBV21-1
d_call: .

cdr3_nt: TGTGCCACCAGCAGAGTTGACAGCTCCTACGAGCAGTACTTC
cdr3_aa: CATSRVDSSYEQYF
j_call: TRBJ2-7
clone_size: .
v_call: TRBV15
d_call: .

cdr3_nt: TGTGCCAGCAGTGAATGGGCCGGGAGCTCCTACGAGCAGTACTTC
cdr3_aa: CASSEWAGSSYEQYF
j_call: TRBJ2-7
clone_size: .
v_call: TRBV6-1
d_call: .